These 28 T cell receptor beta chains were sequenced from one sample in a study of cytomegalovirus exposure and HLA in healthy donors (dated by TCRdb to the late 2010s). To prepare the library, the immunoSEQ multiplex PCR assay was applied. The multiplex PCR relied on a mix of 60 forward primers for TCR Vbeta segments and 13 reverse primers for TCR Jbeta segments. The clones in this table, taken by TCRdb from immuneACCESS, are in-frame only. Not every clone is retained; where verified, under half of the shortfall comes from an unresolved V gene, and the cause of the rest is unknown. The sample yields approximately 200,000 clones; roughly 83% were counted once. 0.25% to 0.3% of the sample comes from the top ten. The sequencing input was PBMCs. Receptor source: a boy aged 5-17 years in good health and CMV-seronegative.

This clone was seen just once. CDR3 in amino acids: CASKDGTGNIQYF. DNA of the CDR3: TGCGCCAGCAAAGACGGTACCGGGAACATTCAGTACTTC. The chain combines TRBV5-1 with TRBJ2-4; D is ambiguous. The CDR3 loop spans 13 amino acids. From germline, CDR1 is SGHRS and CDR2 YFSETQ. V was cut by 6 bases and J by 7 bases, with 14 bases left in between. Using reference TRBV5-1 and TRBJ2-4 for the parts outside the CDR3, the full variable domain is KAGVTQTPRYLIKTRGQQVTLSCSPISGHRSVSWYQQTPGQGLQFLFEYFSETQRNKGNFPGRFSGRQFSNSRSEMNVSTLELGDSALYLCASKDGTGNIQYFGAGTRLSVL.

The genes are TRBV2 and TRBJ1-5; perhaps TRBD1 as D (6 bases). Germline V gene lookup returns CDR1 SNHLY and CDR2 FYNNEI. CDR3 size: 18 residues. Between the trimmed V and J ends, which lost 5 bases and 2 bases, there was a span of 22 bases. The CDR3 protein is CASSHLWGGAIGNQPQHF. The CDR3 nucleotides are TGTGCCAGCAGTCACCTATGGGGGGGGGCAATTGGCAATCAGCCCCAGCATTTT.

Of note for this clone: A junction boundary mismatches the germline segment, possibly from a read error. The gene calls are TRBV7-7 and TRBJ2-2; maybe TRBD2 (6 bases). The CDR3 consists of 16 residues. Germline V gives CDR1 SSHAT, CDR2 FNYEAQ (reference sequence). For the CDR3, the DNA is TGTGCTAGCAGCCAGGAGGGAGGTCGTCACACCGGGGAGCTGTTTTTT. Translation: CASSQEGGRHTGELFF.

The V and J genes are TRBV18 and TRBJ2-7; TRBD1 matches at 8 bases. CDR3 length equals 15 residues. Germline CDR1 reads KGHSH; CDR2 reads LQKENI. V dropped 2 bases and J dropped 4; count of bases not matched to a gene: 7. The CDR3 loop is CASSPIGQGRYEQYF. The CDR3 DNA sequence: TGTGCCAGCTCACCAATAGGACAGGGACGATACGAGCAGTACTTC.

The count of this clone is one. The genes are TRBV6-6 and TRBJ1-5; a possible D gene is TRBD1 (5 bases). Trimming shortened V by 2 bases and J by 5 bases, and 13 bases separated the two germline ends. The germline V gene encodes CDR1 MNHNY and CDR2 SVGAGI (reference sequence). The CDR3 totals 15 residues. CDR3 sequence reads: CASSYPLKGDQPQHF. CDR3 DNA: TGTGCCAGCAGTTACCCCCTGAAAGGGGATCAGCCCCAGCATTTT.

The chain recombines TRBV6-1 with TRBJ2-3; 7 nucleotides agree with TRBD2. The CDR3 consists of 13 residues. The germline V gene has CDR1 MNHNS and CDR2 SASEGT. After removal of 8 bases from V and 0 bases from J, the junction contained 2 bases not matched to a gene. The CDR3 nucleotides are TGTGCCAGCGGGGGGGGAAGCACAGATACGCAGTATTTT. Residues: CASGGGSTDTQYF.

The chain has TRBV5-1 and TRBJ2-7, with a tentative D call TRBD1 (5 bases). The CDR3 is 12 residues long. Per germline, CDR1 SGHRS and CDR2 YFSETQ. Trimming shortened V by 7 bases and J by 4 bases, and 12 bases separated the two germline ends. The CDR3 sequence is CASGNDRYEQYF. For the CDR3, the DNA is TGCGCCAGCGGGAACGACAGATACGAGCAGTACTTC.

J is TRBJ2-7 and V is TRBV13; the match to TRBD2 covers 9 bases. The germline V gene encodes CDR1 PRHDT and CDR2 FYEKMQ (reference sequence). V was clipped by 7 bases and J by 5 bases; unmatched bases: 3. The CDR3 runs to 12 residues. The CDR3 region is CASTAGGHEQYF. Here the CDR3 DNA reads TGTGCCAGCACCGCGGGGGGGCACGAGCAGTACTTC.

V usage is TRBV27 and J usage is TRBJ2-7, with D maybe TRBD1 (6 bases). Germline V gene lookup returns CDR1 MNHEY and CDR2 SMNVEV (reference sequence). CDR3 length equals 13 residues. V was shortened by 5 bases and J by 5 bases, with 13 bases between the two germline ends. The CDR3 spells CASSPRGGNEQYF. The DNA for the CDR3 is TGTGCCAGCAGTCCCAGGGGTGGTAACGAGCAGTACTTC.

The chain couples TRBV19 to TRBJ1-1; 7 bases fit TRBD1. The ends lost 6 bases at V and 7 bases at J; junction bases unmatched: 5. Per the germline V gene, CDR1 is LNHDA and CDR2 is SQIVND (reference sequence). This CDR3 is 12 amino acids long. CDR3 bases: TGTGCCAGTAGCCGCACAGGGGATGAAGCTTTCTTT. Protein: CASSRTGDEAFF.

The V gene is TRBV11-2, the J gene TRBJ2-2; D ambiguous. V dropped 1 base and J dropped 7 bases, with 10 bases sitting between them. The germline CDR1 and CDR2 sequences are SGHAT and FQNNGV. CDR3 size: 14 residues. CDR3 DNA: TGTGCCAGCAGCTTAGTCGAATTAGACGGGGAGCTGTTTTTT. It yields the protein CASSLVELDGELFF.

The chain recombines TRBV19 with TRBJ1-1, with 7 bases identical to TRBD1. The germline gives CDR1 LNHDA, CDR2 SQIVND (reference sequence). This CDR3 comprises 15 residues. The ends lost 7 bases at V and 6 bases at J; junction bases unmatched: 14. CDR3 nucleotides: TGTGCCAGTAATACAGGGGACGGTGTGAGACCTGAAGCTTTCTTT. This codes for CASNTGDGVRPEAFF. The whole variable domain, remainder taken from reference TRBV19 and TRBJ1-1, is DGGITQSPKYLFRKEGQNVTLSCEQNLNHDAMYWYRQDPGQGLRLIYYSQIVNDFQKGDIAEGYSVSREKKESFPLTVTSAQKNPTAFYLCASNTGDGVRPEAFFGQGTRLTVV.

The gene calls are TRBV4-2 and TRBJ2-7, with a weak D call TRBD2 (6 bases). V was clipped by 6 bases and J by 7 bases, with 19 bases between them. CDR1 and CDR2 (germline): LGHNA, YNFKEQ. The CDR3 contains 14 residues. The CDR3 DNA reads as TGTGCCAGCAGTAGAGAGCGGGTAGAAAGGGAGCAGTACTTC. Protein sequence: CASSRERVEREQYF.

V and J are TRBV19 and TRBJ2-1; D is possibly TRBD1 (5 bases). The V and J ends lost 0 bases and 8 bases respectively, with 14 bases between them. The germline V gene encodes CDR1 LNHDA and CDR2 SQIVND (reference sequence). This CDR3 spans 15 amino acids. The CDR3 region is CASSIEKGRWDEQFF. Written as DNA, the CDR3 is TGTGCCAGTAGTATAGAAAAGGGGCGTTGGGATGAGCAGTTCTTC.

The chain combines TRBV5-1 with TRBJ1-1, with TRBD1 matching over 7 bases. Trimming took 7 bases from V and 1 from J; bases not matched to a gene: 1. The CDR3 totals 12 residues. Germline values: CDR1 SGHRS, CDR2 YFSETQ. CDR3 region: CASWTGNTEAFF. DNA for the CDR3: TGCGCCAGCTGGACAGGGAACACTGAAGCTTTCTTT. The complete variable domain, with remaining parts taken from reference TRBV5-1 and TRBJ1-1, reads KAGVTQTPRYLIKTRGQQVTLSCSPISGHRSVSWYQQTPGQGLQFLFEYFSETQRNKGNFPGRFSGRQFSNSRSEMNVSTLELGDSALYLCASWTGNTEAFFGQGTRLTVV.

The chain couples TRBV29-1 to TRBJ2-7, with 7 bases aligning to TRBD1. Germline V CDR1 and CDR2: SQVTM, ANQGSEA. The J segment lost 4 bases and the V segment lost 6 bases, leaving 6 bases of the junction unmatched. The CDR3 runs 12 residues. DNA of the CDR3: TGCAGCGTAGTGACAGGGATTTACGAGCAGTACTTC. Its translation: CSVVTGIYEQYF.

This chain uses TRBV27 with TRBJ2-7; 7 nucleotides agree with TRBD1. The CDR3 consists of 15 residues. The germline V gene has CDR1 MNHEY and CDR2 SMNVEV (reference sequence). Trimming took 4 bases from V and 3 from J; bases not matched to a gene: 9. In DNA, the CDR3 is TGTGCCAGCAGTTCTCGAACGACAGGGCTCTACGAGCAGTACTTC. Its translation: CASSSRTTGLYEQYF.

V gene TRBV7-9 combines with J gene TRBJ2-2; 9 nucleotides line up with TRBD1. Losses at the gene ends were 6 bases for V and 6 bases for J; bases not matched to a gene: 2. CDR3 length: 13 amino acids. Germline CDR1 SEHNR, CDR2 FQNEAQ (reference sequence). The CDR3 nucleotides are TGTGCCAGCAGTCGACAGGGGGCCGGGGAGCTGTTTTTT. Translating it yields CASSRQGAGELFF.

The rearrangement joins TRBV6-1 to TRBJ1-5; 7 nucleotides line up with TRBD1. CDR1 and CDR2 from the germline V gene are MNHNS and SASEGT. This CDR3 is 13 amino acids long. V dropped 3 bases and J dropped 7; count of bases not matched to a gene: 3. CDR3 sequence reads: CASSDRGEQPQHF. The CDR3 nucleotides read TGTGCCAGCAGTGACAGGGGGGAGCAGCCCCAGCATTTT.

The rearrangement links TRBV5-1 to TRBJ1-1, with 10 bases lining up with TRBD1. The germline V gene encodes CDR1 SGHRS and CDR2 YFSETQ. CDR3 length: 16 residues. Unmatched junction bases numbered 8, after V lost 1 base and J lost 5 bases. CDR3 nucleotide sequence: TGCGCCAGCAGCTTGACCCCGACAGGGGGCGCGACTGAAGCTTTCTTT. Its translation is CASSLTPTGGATEAFF.

This chain uses TRBV5-1 with TRBJ2-1; D is possibly TRBD2 (5 bases). The germline V gene has CDR1 SGHRS and CDR2 YFSETQ. The V end was cut by 0 bases, the J end by 5 bases, with 12 bases between. The CDR3 totals 15 residues. The CDR3 DNA follows: TGCGCCAGCAGCTTGGTGGCGGGTAGGAACAATGAGCAGTTCTTC. Its translation is CASSLVAGRNNEQFF.

The chain is built from TRBV9 and TRBJ2-7; perhaps TRBD1 as D (6 bases). V lost 4 bases and J 4 bases, leaving 21 bases between the germline ends. CDR3 length: 16 residues. Germline V gene sequence: CDR1 SGDLS, CDR2 YYNGEE. In DNA, the CDR3 is TGTGCCAGCAGCCTCCCCCGGGACACGGAGCTTTACGAGCAGTACTTC. Protein product: CASSLPRDTELYEQYF.

The chain employs TRBV6-6 and TRBJ2-3; tentatively, D is TRBD2 (5 bases). Germline loops: CDR1 MNHNY, CDR2 SVGAGI (reference sequence). The CDR3 spans 13 residues. Trimming pared 4 bases from V and 4 bases from J, leaving 9 bases between. CDR3 loop: CASSSGNPDTQYF. CDR3 sequence (DNA): TGTGCCAGCAGTTCCGGGAACCCAGATACGCAGTATTTT.

The J gene is TRBJ1-5, the V gene TRBV6-5, with D possibly matching TRBD1 (6 bases). V lost 4 bases to trimming and J lost 2 bases, with 15 bases between them. The CDR3 contains 16 residues. Germline V gene data show CDR1 as MNHEY and CDR2 as SVGAGI. Here the CDR3 reads CASSSYQGNGNQPQHF. CDR3 in DNA: TGTGCCAGCAGTTCCTACCAGGGGAACGGCAATCAGCCCCAGCATTTT.

The chain employs TRBV25-1 and TRBJ1-3, with D hard to call. The CDR3 loop spans 15 amino acids. Deletions cut 4 bases from V and 8 bases from J, with 18 bases between. Germline CDR1 is MGHDK and CDR2 is SYGVNS. CDR3 DNA sequence: TGTGCCAGCAGTGGTGCTAAGGAGGTGGCACACACCATATATTTT. Residues: CASSGAKEVAHTIYF.

The chain links TRBV4-1 to TRBJ1-2; TRBD1 might be the D (6 bases). Trimming took 0 bases from V and 3 from J, leaving 17 bases between them. The CDR3 consists of 17 residues. Germline V CDR1 and CDR2: MGHRA, YSYEKL. CDR3 in amino acids: CASSQETLGGWDYGYTF. The DNA for the CDR3 is TGCGCCAGCAGCCAAGAAACCCTAGGGGGTTGGGACTATGGCTACACCTTC.

This chain uses TRBV9 with TRBJ2-5, with unresolved D. The J call may not be correct, given that the DNA end is closer to TRBJ2-7. Per germline, CDR1 SGDLS and CDR2 YYNGEE. This CDR3 contains 13 residues. The CDR3 reads CASSVSSSYEQYF. As DNA, the CDR3 is TGTGCCAGCAGCGTATCCTCCTCCTACGAGCAGTACTTC.

The rearrangement uses TRBV5-1 and TRBJ1-1; D is possibly TRBD1 (6 bases). The CDR3 covers 17 residues. CDR1 and CDR2 from the germline V gene are SGHRS and YFSETQ. Trimming stripped 4 bases from V and 1 base from J, with 20 bases between. The CDR3 loop is CASSPWAGVRGNTEAFF. For the CDR3, the DNA is TGCGCCAGCAGCCCATGGGCAGGGGTAAGGGGGAACACTGAAGCTTTCTTT. Combining the CDR3 with reference TRBV5-1 and TRBJ1-1 gives the whole variable domain KAGVTQTPRYLIKTRGQQVTLSCSPISGHRSVSWYQQTPGQGLQFLFEYFSETQRNKGNFPGRFSGRQFSNSRSEMNVSTLELGDSALYLCASSPWAGVRGNTEAFFGQGTRLTVV.